The 8 T cell receptor beta chains in this list originate from one sample, sequenced in a study of vaccination effects on CD4 cells after COVID-19. Their antigens are not known. Profiling relied on immunoSEQ multiplex PCR, and the TCRdb table lists in-frame clones only, not all of them. This sample has roughly 23,000 clones, with less than 85% found just once. Viral peptide pools were used in the ViraFEST assay to expand antigen-specific CD4+ T cells, and sequencing came afterward. CD4+ T cell isolation took place after 10 days of culture. PCR-confirmed SARS-CoV-2 infection occurred in the person between March and December 2020. The specimen comprised CD4+ T cells from PBMCs cultured with SARS-CoV-2 spike peptides, sampled before COVID-19 vaccination. Receptors were obtained from a human donor who had a prior SARS-CoV-2 infection.

V and J are TRBV5-4 and TRBJ2-3; 8 nucleotides agree with TRBD2. CDR3 length: 16 amino acids. Per the germline V gene, CDR1 is SGHNT and CDR2 is YYREEE (reference sequence). V dropped 4 bases and J dropped 1; count of bases not matched to a gene: 8. The CDR3 loop is CASSPTGTRGTDTQYF. CDR3 in DNA: TGTGCCAGCAGCCCCACCGGGACTAGAGGCACAGATACGCAGTATTTT.

The chain is built from TRBV5-1 and TRBJ2-7; D ambiguous. The CDR3 covers 14 residues. Trimming shortened V by 0 bases and J by 2 bases, and 9 bases separated the two germline ends. Germline loops: CDR1 SGHRS, CDR2 YFSETQ. CDR3 DNA: TGCGCCAGCAGCTTGGTAGTATCGACCTACGAGCAGTACTTC. Encoded protein: CASSLVVSTYEQYF.

This clone appeared a few times. The V gene is TRBV2, the J gene TRBJ2-7, with D maybe TRBD2 (5 bases). Germline-derived CDR1 and CDR2 are SNHLY and FYNNEI. Trimming removed 2 bases at V and 8 bases at J, with 10 bases between. CDR3 size: 12 residues. As DNA, the CDR3 is TGTGCCAGCAGTGAACTGGCGGGCAAGCAGTACTTC. Amino acids: CASSELAGKQYF.

This clone was seen just once. The chain combines TRBV6-1 with TRBJ1-2; maybe TRBD1 (5 bases). This CDR3 has 15 amino acids. Trimming took 6 bases from V and 4 from J, leaving 18 bases between them. Germline CDR1 and CDR2: MNHNS and SASEGT. The CDR3 here is CASRGRRGEGYGYTF. The CDR3 bases are TGTGCCAGCAGGGGAAGAAGAGGGGAGGGCTATGGCTACACCTTC.

This clone was found once. The CDR3 here is CASSLATNYGYTF. The CDR3 DNA sequence: TGTGCCAGCAGCTTGGCCACTAACTATGGCTACACCTTC. The J gene is TRBJ1-2, the V gene TRBV11-2; D is uncertain. CDR1 and CDR2 (germline): SGHAT, FQNNGV. Between the trimmed V and J ends, which lost 3 bases and 0 bases, there was a span of 5 bases. The length of the CDR3 is 13 residues.

This chain connects TRBV30 to TRBJ1-4, with a possible D match to TRBD1 (5 bases). The CDR3 has 14 residues. In germline, CDR1 is GTSNPN, CDR2 SVGIG (reference sequence). Trimming removed 4 bases at V and 10 bases at J, with 19 bases between. CDR3 residues: CAWTSRGEGRKLFF. The CDR3 DNA reads as TGTGCCTGGACATCTCGCGGGGAGGGGCGAAAACTGTTTTTT. The full variable domain, rest sourced from reference TRBV30 and TRBJ1-4, is SQTIHQWPATLVQPVGSPLSLECTVEGTSNPNLYWYRQAAGRGLQLLFYSVGIGQISSEVPQNLSASRPQDRQFILSSKKLLLSDSGFYLCAWTSRGEGRKLFFGSGTQLSVL.

This clone was counted only a few times. The chain joins TRBV5-4 to TRBJ2-7; 9 bases align to TRBD1. The length of the CDR3 is 13 residues. The germline V gene has CDR1 SGHNT and CDR2 YYREEE (reference sequence). Trimming removed 10 bases from V and 4 bases from J; junction bases left unmatched: 9. The CDR3 DNA is TGTGCCTCCAAGGACAGGGGATATTACGAGCAGTACTTC. This sequence encodes CASKDRGYYEQYF.

V gene TRBV25-1 combines with J gene TRBJ2-5; D not certain. V dropped 6 bases and J dropped 0 bases, with 5 bases sitting between them. CDR1 and CDR2 from the germline V gene are MGHDK and SYGVNS. The CDR3 sequence is 12 residues long. The CDR3 loop reads CASRADQETQYF. CDR3 in DNA: TGTGCCAGCAGGGCAGACCAAGAGACCCAGTACTTC.